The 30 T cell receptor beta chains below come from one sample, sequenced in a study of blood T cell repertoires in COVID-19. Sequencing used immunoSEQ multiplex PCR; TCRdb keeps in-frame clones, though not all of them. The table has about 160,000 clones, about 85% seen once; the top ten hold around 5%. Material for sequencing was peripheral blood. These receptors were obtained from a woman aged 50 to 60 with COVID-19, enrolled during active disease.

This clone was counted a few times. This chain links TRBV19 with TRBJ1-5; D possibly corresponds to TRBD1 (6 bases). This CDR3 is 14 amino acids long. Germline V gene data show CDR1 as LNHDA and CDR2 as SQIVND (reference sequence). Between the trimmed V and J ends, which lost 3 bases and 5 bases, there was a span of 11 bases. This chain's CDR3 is CASSIVGAHQPQHF. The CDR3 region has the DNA TGTGCCAGTAGTATTGTGGGGGCGCATCAGCCCCAGCATTTT.

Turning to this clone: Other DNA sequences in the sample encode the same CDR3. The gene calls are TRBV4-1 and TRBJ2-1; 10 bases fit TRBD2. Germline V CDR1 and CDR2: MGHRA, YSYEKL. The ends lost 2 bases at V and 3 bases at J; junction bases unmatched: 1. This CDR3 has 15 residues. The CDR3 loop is CASSQLAGVYNEQFF. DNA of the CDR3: TGCGCCAGCAGCCAACTAGCGGGGGTCTACAATGAGCAGTTCTTC.

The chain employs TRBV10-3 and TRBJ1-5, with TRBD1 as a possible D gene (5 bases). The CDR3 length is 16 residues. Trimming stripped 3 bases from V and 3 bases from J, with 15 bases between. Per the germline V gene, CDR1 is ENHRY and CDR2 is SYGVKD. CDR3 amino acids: CAISEGAQHSNQPQHF. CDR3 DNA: TGTGCCATCAGTGAAGGGGCCCAGCACTCCAATCAGCCCCAGCATTTT.

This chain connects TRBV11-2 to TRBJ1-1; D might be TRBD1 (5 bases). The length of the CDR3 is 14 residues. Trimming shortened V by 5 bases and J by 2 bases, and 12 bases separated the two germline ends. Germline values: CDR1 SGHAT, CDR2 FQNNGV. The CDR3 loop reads CASSGGVFNTEAFF. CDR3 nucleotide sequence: TGTGCCAGCAGCGGAGGGGTATTTAACACTGAAGCTTTCTTT.

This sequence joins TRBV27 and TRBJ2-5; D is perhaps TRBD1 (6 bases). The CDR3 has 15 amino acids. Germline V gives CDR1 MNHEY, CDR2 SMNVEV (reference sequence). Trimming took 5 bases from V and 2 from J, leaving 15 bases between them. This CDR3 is CASSIPGQPQETQYF. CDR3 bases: TGTGCCAGCAGTATACCGGGACAACCACAAGAGACCCAGTACTTC.

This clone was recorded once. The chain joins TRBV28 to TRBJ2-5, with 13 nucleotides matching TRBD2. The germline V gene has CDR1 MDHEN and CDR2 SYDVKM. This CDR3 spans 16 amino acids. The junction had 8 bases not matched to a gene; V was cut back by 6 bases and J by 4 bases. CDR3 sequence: CASRIGLAGVSETQYF. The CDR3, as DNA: TGTGCCAGCAGAATAGGACTAGCGGGGGTGTCAGAGACCCAGTACTTC.

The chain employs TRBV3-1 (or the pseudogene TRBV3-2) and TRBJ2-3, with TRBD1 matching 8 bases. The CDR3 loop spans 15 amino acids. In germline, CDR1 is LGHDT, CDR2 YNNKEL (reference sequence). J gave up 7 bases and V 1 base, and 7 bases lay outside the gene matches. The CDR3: CASSQAWQGANTQYF. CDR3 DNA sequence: TGTGCCAGCAGCCAAGCATGGCAGGGGGCTAATACGCAGTATTTT.

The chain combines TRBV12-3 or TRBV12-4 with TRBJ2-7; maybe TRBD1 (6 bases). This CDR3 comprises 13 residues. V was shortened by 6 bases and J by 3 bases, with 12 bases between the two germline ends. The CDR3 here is CASSPGQIYEQYF. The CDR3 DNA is TGTGCCAGCAGCCCTGGACAGATCTACGAGCAGTACTTC.

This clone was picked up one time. The CDR3 bases are TGTGCCAGCAGTTTATACAGCCCGGGGAAAGAGACCCAGTACTTC. Its protein product is CASSLYSPGKETQYF. The chain is built from TRBV28 and TRBJ2-5; a possible D gene is TRBD2 (5 bases). CDR1 and CDR2 from the germline V gene are MDHEN and SYDVKM. The CDR3 consists of 15 residues. Trimming took off 1 base at V and 3 bases at J, with 12 bases between the two ends.

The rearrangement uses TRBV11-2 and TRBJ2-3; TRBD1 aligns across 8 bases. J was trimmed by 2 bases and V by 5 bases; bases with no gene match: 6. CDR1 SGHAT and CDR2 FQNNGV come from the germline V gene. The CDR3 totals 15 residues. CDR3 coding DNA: TGTGCCAGCAGCCCCGGACAGGGCTACACAGATACGCAGTATTTT. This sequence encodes CASSPGQGYTDTQYF. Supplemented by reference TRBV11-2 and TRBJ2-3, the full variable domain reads EAGVAQSPRYKIIEKRQSVAFWCNPISGHATLYWYQQILGQGPKLLIQFQNNGVVDDSQLPKDRFSAERLKGVDSTLKIQPAKLEDSAVYLCASSPGQGYTDTQYFGPGTRLTVL.

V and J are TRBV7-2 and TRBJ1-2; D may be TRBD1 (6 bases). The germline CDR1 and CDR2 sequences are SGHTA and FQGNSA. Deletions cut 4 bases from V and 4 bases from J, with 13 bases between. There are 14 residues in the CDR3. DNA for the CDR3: TGTGCCAGCAGCTCGGGGGGCAGACTCTATGGCTACACCTTC. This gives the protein CASSSGGRLYGYTF.

DNA of the CDR3: TGTGCCAGCAGCTTAGACTCCGCCGGGTCTTCGGCCCAGTACTTC. Protein product: CASSLDSAGSSAQYF. The chain recombines TRBV7-3 with TRBJ2-5; D uncertain. Deletions cut 2 bases from V and 9 bases from J, with 19 bases between. The CDR3 covers 15 residues. Germline lookup yields CDR1 SGHTA and CDR2 FQGTGA.

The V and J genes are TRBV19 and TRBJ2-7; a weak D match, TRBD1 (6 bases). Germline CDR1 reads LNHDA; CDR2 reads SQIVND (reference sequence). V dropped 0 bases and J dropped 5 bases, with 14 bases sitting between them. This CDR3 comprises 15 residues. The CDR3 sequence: CASSIEPTGGNEQYF. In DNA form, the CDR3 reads TGTGCCAGTAGTATAGAGCCGACAGGAGGCAACGAGCAGTACTTC.

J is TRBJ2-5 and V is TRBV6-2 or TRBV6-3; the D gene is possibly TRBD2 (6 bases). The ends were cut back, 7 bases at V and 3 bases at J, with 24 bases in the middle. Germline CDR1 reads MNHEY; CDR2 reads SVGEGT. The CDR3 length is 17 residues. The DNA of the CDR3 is TGTGCCAGCAACCCCTGGGATCAGACTAGAAGGAAAGAGACCCAGTACTTC. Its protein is CASNPWDQTRRKETQYF.

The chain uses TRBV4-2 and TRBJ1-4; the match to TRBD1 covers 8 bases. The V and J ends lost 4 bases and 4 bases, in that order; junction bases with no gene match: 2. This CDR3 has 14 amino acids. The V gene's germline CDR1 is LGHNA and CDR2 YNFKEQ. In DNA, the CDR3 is TGTGCCAGCAGCCCAACAGGGGGTAATGAAAAACTGTTTTTT. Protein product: CASSPTGGNEKLFF.

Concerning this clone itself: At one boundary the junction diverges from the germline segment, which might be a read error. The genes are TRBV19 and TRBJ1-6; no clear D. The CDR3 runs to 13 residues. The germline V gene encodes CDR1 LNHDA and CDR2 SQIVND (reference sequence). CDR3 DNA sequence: TGTGCCAGTCGAAGCTCCTATAATTCACCCCTTCACTTT. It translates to CASRSSYNSPLHF. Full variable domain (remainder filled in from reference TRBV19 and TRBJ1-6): DGGITQSPKYLFRKEGQNVTLSCEQNLNHDAMYWYRQDPGQGLRLIYYSQIVNDFQKGDIAEGYSVSREKKESFPLTVTSAQKNPTAFYLCASRSSYNSPLHFGNGTRLTVT.

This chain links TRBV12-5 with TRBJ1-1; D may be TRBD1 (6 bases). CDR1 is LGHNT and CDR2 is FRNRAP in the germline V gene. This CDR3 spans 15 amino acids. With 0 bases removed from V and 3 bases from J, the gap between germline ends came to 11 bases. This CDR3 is CASGLVGAGDTEAFF. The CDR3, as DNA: TGTGCTAGTGGTTTGGTAGGGGCAGGGGACACTGAAGCTTTCTTT.

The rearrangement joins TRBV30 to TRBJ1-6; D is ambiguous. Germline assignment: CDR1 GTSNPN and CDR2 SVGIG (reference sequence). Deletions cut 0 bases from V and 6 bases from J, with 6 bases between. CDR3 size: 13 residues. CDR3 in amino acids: CAWSVGLNSPLHF. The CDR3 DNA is TGTGCCTGGAGTGTTGGCCTTAATTCACCCCTCCACTTT.

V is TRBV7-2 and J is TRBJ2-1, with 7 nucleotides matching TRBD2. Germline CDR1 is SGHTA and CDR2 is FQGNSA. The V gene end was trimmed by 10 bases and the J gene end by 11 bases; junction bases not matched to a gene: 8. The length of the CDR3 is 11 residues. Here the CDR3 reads CATSGAGKQFF. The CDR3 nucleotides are TGTGCCACCTCCGGAGCGGGGAAGCAGTTCTTC.

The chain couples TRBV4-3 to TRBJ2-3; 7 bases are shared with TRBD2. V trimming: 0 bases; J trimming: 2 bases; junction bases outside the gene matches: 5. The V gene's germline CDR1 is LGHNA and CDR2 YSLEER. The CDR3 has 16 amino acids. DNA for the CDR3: TGCGCCAGCAGCCAAGAGGCGGGGGTGGCCACAGATACGCAGTATTTT. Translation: CASSQEAGVATDTQYF.

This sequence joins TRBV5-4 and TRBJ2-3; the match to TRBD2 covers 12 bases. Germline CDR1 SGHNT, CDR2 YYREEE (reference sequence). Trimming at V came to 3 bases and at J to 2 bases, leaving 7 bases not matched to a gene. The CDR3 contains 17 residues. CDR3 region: CASSYHLAGGHTDTQYF. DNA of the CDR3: TGTGCCAGCAGCTACCATCTAGCGGGGGGGCACACAGATACGCAGTATTTT.

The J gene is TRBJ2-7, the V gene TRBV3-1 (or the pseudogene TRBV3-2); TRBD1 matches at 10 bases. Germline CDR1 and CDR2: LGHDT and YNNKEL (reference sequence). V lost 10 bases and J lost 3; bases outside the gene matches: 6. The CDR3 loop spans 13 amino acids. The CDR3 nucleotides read TGTGCCACCAGAGGGACAGGGGTCTACGAGCAGTACTTC. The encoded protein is CATRGTGVYEQYF.

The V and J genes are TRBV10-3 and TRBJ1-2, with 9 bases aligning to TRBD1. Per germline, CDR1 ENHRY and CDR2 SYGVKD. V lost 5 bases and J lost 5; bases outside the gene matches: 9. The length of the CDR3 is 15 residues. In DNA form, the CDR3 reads TGTGCCATCAGTTGGGACAGGGATAATTCGTATGGCTACACCTTC. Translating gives CAISWDRDNSYGYTF.

CDR3 sequence reads: CASLGFFGYTF. Here the CDR3 DNA reads TGTGCCAGCCTGGGCTTTTTTGGCTACACCTTC. The gene calls are TRBV6-6 and TRBJ1-2; no firm D call. The germline CDR1 and CDR2 sequences are MNHNY and SVGAGI (reference sequence). Trimming removed 8 bases at V and 7 bases at J, with 11 bases between. The CDR3 contains 11 residues.

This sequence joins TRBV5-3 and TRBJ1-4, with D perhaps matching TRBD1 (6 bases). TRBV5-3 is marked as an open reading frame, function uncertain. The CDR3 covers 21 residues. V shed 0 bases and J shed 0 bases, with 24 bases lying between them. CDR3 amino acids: CARSLVTGPYPAAATNEKLFF. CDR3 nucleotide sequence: TGTGCCAGAAGCTTGGTGACAGGACCATACCCTGCTGCAGCAACTAATGAAAAACTGTTTTTT.

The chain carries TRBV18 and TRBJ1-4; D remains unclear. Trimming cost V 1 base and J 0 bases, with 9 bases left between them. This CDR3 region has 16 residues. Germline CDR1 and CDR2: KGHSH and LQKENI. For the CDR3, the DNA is TGTGCCAGCTCACCACGTAACGGAGCAACTAATGAAAAACTGTTTTTT. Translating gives CASSPRNGATNEKLFF.

The CDR3 loop reads CASSKDREGYEQYF. The CDR3 nucleotides read TGTGCCAGTAGTAAGGACAGGGAGGGCTACGAGCAGTACTTC. J is TRBJ2-7 and V is TRBV19; possible D gene TRBD1, 8 bases. The CDR3 is made up of 14 amino acids. Trimming pared 4 bases from V and 3 bases from J, leaving 13 bases between. CDR1 is LNHDA, CDR2 SQIVND, per germline (reference sequence).

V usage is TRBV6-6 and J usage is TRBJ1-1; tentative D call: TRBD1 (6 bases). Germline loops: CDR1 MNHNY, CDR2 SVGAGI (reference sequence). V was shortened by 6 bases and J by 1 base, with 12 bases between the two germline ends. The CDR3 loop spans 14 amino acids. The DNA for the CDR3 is TGTGCCAGCAGCCCTTCGGACAGGAACACTGAAGCTTTCTTT. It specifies CASSPSDRNTEAFF.

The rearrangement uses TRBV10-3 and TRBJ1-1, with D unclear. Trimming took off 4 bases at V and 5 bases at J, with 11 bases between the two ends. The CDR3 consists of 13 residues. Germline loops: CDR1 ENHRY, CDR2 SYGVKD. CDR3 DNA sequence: TGTGCCATCAGTGCGAGGGAGGAAACTGAAGCTTTCTTT. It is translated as CAISAREETEAFF.

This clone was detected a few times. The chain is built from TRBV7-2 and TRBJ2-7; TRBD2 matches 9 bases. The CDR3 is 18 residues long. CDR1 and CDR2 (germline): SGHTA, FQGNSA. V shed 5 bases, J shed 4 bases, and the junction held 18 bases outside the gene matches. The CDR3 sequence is CASSTRSVAGAHAYEQYF. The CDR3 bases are TGTGCCAGCAGCACAAGATCGGTAGCGGGGGCCCACGCGTACGAGCAGTACTTC.